These T cell receptor beta chains were read from a single sample in a study of control samples from healthy donors and cancer patients. TCRdb's copy holds only in-frame clones and misses some; the assay was immunoSEQ multiplex PCR. Of fewer than 95,000 clones listed, around 86% are singletons. Sequenced material: blood. All receptors come from a man aged 30 to 39 in good health. Each CDR3 is given with its conserved first and last residue. D genes are given only for firm matches. Clone size is not always given. Where it is, it says once, few, many or a class for expanded clones.

D,J,size,V,DNA,CDR3
TRBD1,TRBJ2-4,.,TRBV5-1,TGCGCCAGCAAACTTTGGACAGGGGCGGCCAAAAACATTCAGTACTTC,CASKLWTGAAKNIQYF
.,TRBJ2-5,.,TRBV24-1,TGTGCCACCAGTGAGCGGGGGCTTGGCCGGCGACAAGAGACCCAGTACTTC,CATSERGLGRRQETQYF
.,TRBJ1-2,.,TRBV7-8,TGTGCCAGCAGCTCCGGGAATTACTATGGCTACACCTTC,CASSSGNYYGYTF
.,TRBJ1-6,once,TRBV7-9,TGTGCCAGCAGCTTAGAAACCAATTCACCCCTCCACTTT,CASSLETNSPLHF
.,TRBJ2-5,few,TRBV7-9,TGTGCCAGCAGCTTAGCGGGGGCTCAAGAGACCCAGTACTTC,CASSLAGAQETQYF
.,TRBJ1-6,.,TRBV9,TGTGCCAGCGGCGGGGAGCAGGATAATTCACCCCTCCACTTT,CASGGEQDNSPLHF
.,TRBJ1-1,.,TRBV7-3,TGTGCCAGCAGCTTAAATCCCCGGGGGGGCACTGAAGCTTTCTTT,CASSLNPRGGTEAFF
.,TRBJ1-1,.,TRBV19,TGTGCCAGTAGTATGAACACTGAAGCTTTCTTT,CASSMNTEAFF
.,TRBJ1-5,few,TRBV7-8,TGTGCCAGCAGCTTAGGGCACGGATTTGGACAGCCCCAGCATTTT,CASSLGHGFGQPQHF
.,TRBJ2-2,.,TRBV2,TGTGCCAGCAGTGTCTCCAGGGGAGGTACCGGGGAGCTGTTTTTT,CASSVSRGGTGELFF
TRBD2,TRBJ2-1,.,TRBV30,TGTGCCTGGAGTGGGGGACTAGCGGGGACTGAGCAGTTCTTC,CAWSGGLAGTEQFF
TRBD1,TRBJ1-1,once,TRBV19,TGTGCCAGTAGTACTATGACAGGGGGTGGTGAAGCTTTCTTT,CASSTMTGGGEAFF
TRBD2,TRBJ2-3,.,TRBV5-8,TGTGCCAGCAGCTTCTCCGGGACTAGCGGGTCTCATACGCAGTATTTT,CASSFSGTSGSHTQYF
.,TRBJ2-1,.,TRBV6-5,TGTGCCAGCAGTTACCTTCAAGCGAGCTCCTACAATGAGCAGTTCTTC,CASSYLQASSYNEQFF
.,TRBJ2-1,.,TRBV5-4,TGTGCCAGCAGCTTGGCCGGCGGCAGGGGGGGGCAGTTCTTC,CASSLAGGRGGQFF
.,TRBJ1-1,.,TRBV7-2,TGTGCCAGCAGCGGGAAACAGGGACTGACAGCTTTCTTT,CASSGKQGLTAFF
.,TRBJ2-7,.,TRBV24-1,TGTGCCACCAGTGCGGACCAGAGCTCCTACGAGCAGTACTTC,CATSADQSSYEQYF
.,TRBJ1-2,few,TRBV20-1,TGCAGTGCTAGGGGCCTCTGGGGGGACACCTTC,CSARGLWGDTF
TRBD1,TRBJ2-2,.,TRBV25-1,TGTGCCAGCGGGACAGTAAACACCGGGGAGCTGTTTTTT,CASGTVNTGELFF
TRBD2,TRBJ2-1,.,TRBV12-5,TGTGCTAGTGGTTTGGTGACCGGGACTAAAAGTTACAATGAGCAGTTCTTC,CASGLVTGTKSYNEQFF
TRBD1,TRBJ2-2,.,TRBV6-4,TGTGCCAGCAGTCCGGGACAGGGGTTAACCGGGGAGCTGTTTTTT,CASSPGQGLTGELFF
TRBD2,TRBJ2-3,.,TRBV27,TGTGCCAGCAGTTCCGGGATAGCGGGGGGGCGGGGAACAGATACGCAGTATTTT,CASSSGIAGGRGTDTQYF